This TCR beta chain is drawn from a study of OX40 agonist ivuxolimab in advanced cancers. Concerning the study at large: Ivuxolimab was a fully human IgG2 agonistic monoclonal antibody targeting the costimulatory receptor OX40 (CD134). Intravenous ivuxolimab was administered to patients every 2 weeks at six dose levels: 0.01, 0.1, 0.3, 1.5, 3 and 10 mg/kg. Three dose-escalation patients achieved partial responses, one with hepatocellular carcinoma and two with cutaneous melanoma. Of the 50 or so patients in dose escalation, 19 had hepatocellular carcinoma, roughly 15 had melanoma, 9 had renal cell carcinoma and 9 had head and neck cancer. Prior anti-PD-1, anti-PD-L1 or anti-CTLA-4 therapy was permitted, and about 40% of dose-escalation patients had received checkpoint inhibitors. The paper describes the monotherapy dose-escalation part (N of about 54 patients) of the phase I trial of ivuxolimab. In the dose-escalation cohort, over 65% of patients were male, and the mean age was approximately 60 years, with a range of about 23 to 90. Peripheral TCRbeta sequencing aimed to test whether ivuxolimab altered TCR sequence diversity and caused clonal T-cell expansion.

The trial excluded patients who had a history of autoimmune disease or who were on systemic immunosuppression. Peripheral blood for TCR sequencing was drawn from every dose cohort at baseline, at cycle 4 day 1 and at cycle 7 day 1. Samples were obtained from an open-label, multicenter, first-in-human phase I dose-escalation trial of ivuxolimab. Adults with locally advanced or metastatic head and neck squamous cell, hepatocellular, melanoma or renal cell carcinoma were enrolled in the trial. CD4+ and CD8+ T cells were sorted separately from peripheral blood before TCR sequencing. What the study reported, not specific to this receptor: After ivuxolimab, CD8+ T cells had more expanded clones than CD4+ T cells on average. In the 0.1-3.0 mg/kg groups, partial responders were among the patients with the lowest normalized peripheral clonal expansion, particularly in CD8+ T cells. At doses of 0.1 to 3.0 mg/kg, clonal expansion of both CD4+ and CD8+ blood T cells was observed from baseline to week 6. The antigen specificity of the clonally expanded peripheral T cells was not determined. Low levels of normalized T-cell clonal expansion were also shown by some nonresponding patients.

The CDR3 measures 15 amino acids from cysteine to phenylalanine. The only DNA kept is the CDR3, 45 bases in frame from the first base. Reading the germline V gene gives CDR1 SGHRS and CDR2 YFSETQ. V drops 1 base and J drops 3 bases, leaving 13 bases in between. About this clone: Its antigen is currently not known. No clone much larger than this one lies a single base away; base qualities are absent.

Genomic DNA was extracted from sorted cells for sequencing of the TCRbeta CDR3 region. The immunoSEQ Assay was used to sequence the TCRbeta CDR3 regions. TCRdb retrieved this table from immuneACCESS and kept in-frame rearrangements only. Not all clones are present; in checked studies, unresolved V genes account for under half, and no reason is known for the remainder. Recorded for this sample are about 42,000 clones; 70% to 90% of them occurred a single time. The ten largest clones take up 2.5% to 3% of the sample. This specimen was CD4+ or CD8+ T cells sorted from blood, taken in a trial of the OX40 agonist ivuxolimab. This clonotype was obtained from an adult with an advanced solid tumor such as melanoma, head and neck, liver or kidney cancer. The sequence joins TRBV5-1 to TRBJ1-1, with TRBD1 as a weak D call on 5 bases. In nucleotide form, the sequence is TGCGCCAGCAGCTTGAAGGGACCCAAGGACACTGAAGCTTTCTTT. It is translated as CASSLKGPKDTEAFF.